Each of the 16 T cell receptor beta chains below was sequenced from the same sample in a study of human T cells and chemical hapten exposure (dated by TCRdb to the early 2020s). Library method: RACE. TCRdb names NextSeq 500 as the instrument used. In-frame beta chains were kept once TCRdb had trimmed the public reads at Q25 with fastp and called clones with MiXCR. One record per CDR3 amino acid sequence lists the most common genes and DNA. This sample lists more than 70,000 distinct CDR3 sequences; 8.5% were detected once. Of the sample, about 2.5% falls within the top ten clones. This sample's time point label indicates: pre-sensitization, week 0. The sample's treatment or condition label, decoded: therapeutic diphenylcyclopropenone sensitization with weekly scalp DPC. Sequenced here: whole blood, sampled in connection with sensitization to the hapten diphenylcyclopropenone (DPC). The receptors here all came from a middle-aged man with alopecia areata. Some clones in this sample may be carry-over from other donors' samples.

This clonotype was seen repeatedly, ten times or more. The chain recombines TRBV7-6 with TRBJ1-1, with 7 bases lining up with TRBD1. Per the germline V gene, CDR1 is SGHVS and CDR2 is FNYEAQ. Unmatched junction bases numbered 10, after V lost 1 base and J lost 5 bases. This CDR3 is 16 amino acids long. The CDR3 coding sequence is TGTGCCAGCAGCTTAGGAAGGGGGCGGACGAGGACTGAAGCTTTCTTT. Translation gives CASSLGRGRTRTEAFF.

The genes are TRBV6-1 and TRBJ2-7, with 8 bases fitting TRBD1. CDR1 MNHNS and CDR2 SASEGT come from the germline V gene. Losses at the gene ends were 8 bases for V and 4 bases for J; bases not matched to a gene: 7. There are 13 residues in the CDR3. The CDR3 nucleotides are TGTGCCAGCGGACAGGGCATCTCGTACGAGCAGTACGTC. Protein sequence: CASGQGISYEQYV.

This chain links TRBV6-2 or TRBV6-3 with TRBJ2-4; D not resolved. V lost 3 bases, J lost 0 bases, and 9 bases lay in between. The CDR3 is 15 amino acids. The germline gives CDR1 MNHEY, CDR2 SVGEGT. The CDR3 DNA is TGTGCCAGCAGTTATGGGTACCTAGCCAAAAACATTCAGTACTTC. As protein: CASSYGYLAKNIQYF.

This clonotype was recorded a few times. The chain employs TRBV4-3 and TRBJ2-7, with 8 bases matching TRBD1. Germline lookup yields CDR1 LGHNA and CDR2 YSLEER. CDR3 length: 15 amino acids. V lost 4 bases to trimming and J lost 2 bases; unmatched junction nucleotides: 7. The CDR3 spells CASSRGQGVPYEQYF. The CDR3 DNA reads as TGCGCCAGCAGCCGCGGACAGGGAGTACCCTACGAGCAGTACTTC.

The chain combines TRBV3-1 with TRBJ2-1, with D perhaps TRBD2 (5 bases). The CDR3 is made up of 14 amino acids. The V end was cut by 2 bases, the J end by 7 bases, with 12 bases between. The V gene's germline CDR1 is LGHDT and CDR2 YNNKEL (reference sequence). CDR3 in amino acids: CASSQQYGENEQFF. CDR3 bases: TGTGCCAGCAGCCAACAGTATGGGGAGAATGAGCAGTTCTTC.

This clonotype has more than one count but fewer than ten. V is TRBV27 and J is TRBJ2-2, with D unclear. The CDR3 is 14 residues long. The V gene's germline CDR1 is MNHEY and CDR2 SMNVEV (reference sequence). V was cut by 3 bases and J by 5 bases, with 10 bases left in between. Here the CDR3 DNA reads TGTGCCAGCAGTTTCAGGTTGGGAACCGGGGAGCTGTTTTTT. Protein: CASSFRLGTGELFF.

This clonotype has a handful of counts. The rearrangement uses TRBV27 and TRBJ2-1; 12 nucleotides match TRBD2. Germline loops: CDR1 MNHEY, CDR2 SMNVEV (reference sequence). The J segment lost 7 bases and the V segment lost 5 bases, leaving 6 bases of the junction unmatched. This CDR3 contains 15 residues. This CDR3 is CASSLGTSGLNEQFF. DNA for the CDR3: TGTGCCAGCAGTCTCGGGACTAGCGGGCTTAATGAGCAGTTCTTC.

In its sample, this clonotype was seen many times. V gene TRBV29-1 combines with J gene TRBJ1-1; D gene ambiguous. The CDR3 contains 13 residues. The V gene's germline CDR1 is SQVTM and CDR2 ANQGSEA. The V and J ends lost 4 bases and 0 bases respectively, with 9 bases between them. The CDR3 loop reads CSVGFGMNTEAFF. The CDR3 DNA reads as TGCAGCGTTGGGTTCGGGATGAACACTGAAGCTTTCTTT.

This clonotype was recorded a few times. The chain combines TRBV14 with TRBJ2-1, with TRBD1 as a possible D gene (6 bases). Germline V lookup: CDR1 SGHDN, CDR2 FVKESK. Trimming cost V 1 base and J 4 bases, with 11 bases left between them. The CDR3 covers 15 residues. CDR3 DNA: TGTGCCAGCAGCCAAGGATCTGGACAGTACAATGAGCAGTTCTTC. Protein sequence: CASSQGSGQYNEQFF. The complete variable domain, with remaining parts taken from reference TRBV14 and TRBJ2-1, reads EAGVTQFPSHSVIEKGQTVTLRCDPISGHDNLYWYRRVMGKEIKFLLHFVKESKQDESGMPNNRFLAERTGGTYSTLKVQPAELEDSGVYFCASSQGSGQYNEQFFGPGTRLTVL.

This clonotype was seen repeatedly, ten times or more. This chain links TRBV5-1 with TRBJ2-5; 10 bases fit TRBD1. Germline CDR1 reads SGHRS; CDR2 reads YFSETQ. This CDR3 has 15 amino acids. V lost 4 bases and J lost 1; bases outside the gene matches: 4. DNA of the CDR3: TGCGCCAGCAGCGCGGGGGACAGGGGCCAAGAGACCCAGTACTTC. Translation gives CASSAGDRGQETQYF.

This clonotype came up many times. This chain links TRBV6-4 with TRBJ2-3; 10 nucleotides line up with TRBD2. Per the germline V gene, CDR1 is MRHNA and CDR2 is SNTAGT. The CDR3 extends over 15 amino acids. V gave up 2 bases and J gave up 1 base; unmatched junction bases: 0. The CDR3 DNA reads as TGTGCCAGCAGTGACGGGACTAGCGGCACAGATACGCAGTATTTT. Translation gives CASSDGTSGTDTQYF.

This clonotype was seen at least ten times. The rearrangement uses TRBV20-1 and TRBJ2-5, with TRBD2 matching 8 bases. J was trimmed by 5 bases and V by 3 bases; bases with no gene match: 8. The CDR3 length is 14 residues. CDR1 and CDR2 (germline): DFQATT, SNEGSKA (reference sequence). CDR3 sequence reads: CSASGRGVRETQYF. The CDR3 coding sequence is TGCAGTGCTAGCGGGAGGGGGGTAAGGGAGACCCAGTACTTC.

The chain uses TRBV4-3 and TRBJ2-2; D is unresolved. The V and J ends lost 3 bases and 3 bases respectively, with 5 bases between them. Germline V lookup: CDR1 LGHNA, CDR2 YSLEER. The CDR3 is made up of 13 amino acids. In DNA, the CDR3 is TGCGCCAGCAGCCAGGACCACACCGGGGAGCTGTTTTTT. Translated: CASSQDHTGELFF.

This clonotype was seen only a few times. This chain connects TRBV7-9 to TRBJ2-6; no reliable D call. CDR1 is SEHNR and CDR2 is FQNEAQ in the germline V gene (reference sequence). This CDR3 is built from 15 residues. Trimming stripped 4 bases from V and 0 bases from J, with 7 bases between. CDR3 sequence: CASSSILSGANVLTF. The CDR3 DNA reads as TGTGCCAGCAGCTCAATCCTCTCTGGGGCCAACGTCCTGACTTTC.

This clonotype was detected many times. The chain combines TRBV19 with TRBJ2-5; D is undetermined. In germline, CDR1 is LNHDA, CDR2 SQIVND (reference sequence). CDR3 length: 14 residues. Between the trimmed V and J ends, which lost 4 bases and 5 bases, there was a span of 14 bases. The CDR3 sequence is CASSTPGPWETQYF. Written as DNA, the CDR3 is TGTGCCAGTAGTACCCCGGGTCCATGGGAGACCCAGTACTTC.

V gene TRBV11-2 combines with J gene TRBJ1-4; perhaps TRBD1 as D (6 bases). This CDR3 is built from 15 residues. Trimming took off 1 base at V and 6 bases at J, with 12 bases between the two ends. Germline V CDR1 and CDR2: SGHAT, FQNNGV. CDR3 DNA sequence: TGTGCCAGCAGCTTAGCCGGGGGCTCGGATGAAAAACTGTTTTTT. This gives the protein CASSLAGGSDEKLFF.